The following is a TCR beta chain sequence with its context. This entry belongs to a study of identical twins. Per the germline V gene, CDR1 is MDHEN and CDR2 is SYDVKM. This CDR3 has 13 residues. J was trimmed by 3 bases and V by 10 bases; bases with no gene match: 9. Unique molecular identifiers were in the cDNA, with template-switch universal primer binding. TCRdb itself ran the 5' RACE reads through MiXCR, one entry per CDR3 protein. There are approximately 600,000 distinct CDR3 sequences in the sample; about 7% occur only once, and approximately 1.5% lies in the top ten. This sample also belongs to another study, concerning yellow fever vaccine responses in identical twins. As that report states: Twins' T cell vaccine responses reportedly looked partly convergent, partly personalized.

The sample consisted of PBMCs. The rearrangement joins TRBV28 to TRBJ2-7; 7 nucleotides agree with TRBD2. The clonotype was recovered from a woman in her late teens or twenties in good health. The CDR3 region has the DNA TGTGCCATCGGGGGAGGGGCTAGCTACGAGCAGTACTTC. It encodes CAIGGGASYEQYF.